The rows below give T cell receptor beta chains drawn from one sample of a study of blood T cell repertoires in COVID-19. Using immunoSEQ multiplex PCR, the repertoire was profiled, and TCRdb retains in-frame clones only, with some absent. The repertoire has 210,000 or so clones, approximately 87% of them found once; the top ten carry roughly 2%. The sequencing sample was made of peripheral blood. All receptors come from a woman aged 50 to 60 with acute or convalescent COVID-19. Each CDR3 is given with its conserved first and last residue. The order of the fields is J gene, D gene, clone size, V gene, CDR3 protein, CDR3 DNA. A D gene is named only where the DNA matches it firmly. The size of a clone is reported for some rows only, either as once, few or many, or as a class for expanded clones.

TRBJ1-5,TRBD1,.,TRBV27,CASSLQGASNQPQHF,TGTGCCAGCAGTTTACAGGGGGCAAGCAATCAGCCCCAGCATTTT
TRBJ1-2,.,.,TRBV7-2,CASSLVSGANYGYTF,TGTGCCAGCAGCTTAGTGAGTGGAGCTAACTATGGCTACACCTTC
TRBJ1-4,.,.,TRBV5-1,CASSISGRATNEKLFF,TGCGCCAGCAGCATCTCTGGCCGGGCAACTAATGAAAAACTGTTTTTT
TRBJ1-1,TRBD1,.,TRBV5-4,CASSPRQGRISNTEAFF,TGTGCCAGCAGCCCTAGACAGGGCCGGATTTCGAACACTGAAGCTTTCTTT
TRBJ2-7,.,.,TRBV27,CASSLPNGYEQYF,TGTGCCAGCAGTTTACCCAACGGTTACGAGCAGTACTTC
TRBJ1-5,.,.,TRBV7-2,CASSSDRWDQPQHF,TGTGCCAGCAGCTCTGACAGGTGGGATCAGCCCCAGCATTTT
TRBJ2-5,.,few,TRBV9,CASSDGLQRHETQYF,TGTGCCAGCAGCGATGGGCTCCAAAGGCATGAGACCCAGTACTTC
TRBJ2-2,TRBD2,.,TRBV2,CASSENFGGAGELFF,TGTGCCAGCAGTGAAAATTTCGGGGGGGCGGGGGAGCTGTTTTTT
TRBJ1-1,.,.,TRBV15,CATSRDKFRETIMNTEAFF,TGTGCCACCAGCAGAGATAAATTTAGAGAAACGATTATGAACACTGAAGCTTTCTTT
TRBJ2-7,.,.,TRBV7-8,CASRLGPGAIYEQYF,TGTGCCAGCAGGCTAGGGCCAGGGGCGATATACGAGCAGTACTTC
TRBJ2-2,.,.,TRBV3-1/TRBV3-2,CASSQEVWAAGELFF,TGTGCCAGCAGCCAAGAAGTGTGGGCCGCCGGGGAGCTGTTTTTT
TRBJ1-3,.,.,TRBV7-9,CASSPDSTSGNTIYF,TGTGCCAGCAGCCCCGACTCTACCTCTGGAAACACCATATATTTT
TRBJ2-1,.,.,TRBV10-3,CAIRSGESSYNEQFF,TGTGCCATCAGGTCAGGGGAAAGCTCCTACAATGAGCAGTTCTTC
TRBJ2-2,.,.,TRBV12-5,CASGLVPSNTGELFF,TGTGCTAGTGGTTTGGTCCCTAGCAACACCGGGGAGCTGTTTTTT
TRBJ1-1,.,few,TRBV12-3/TRBV12-4,CASSLTGNTEAFF,TGTGCCAGCAGTCTGACAGGGAACACTGAAGCTTTCTTT
TRBJ1-1,.,.,TRBV18,CASSPTGETEAFF,TGTGCCAGCTCACCAACCGGGGAGACTGAAGCTTTCTTT
TRBJ1-1,.,.,TRBV6-5,CASTEWGPFTEAFF,TGTGCCAGCACCGAGTGGGGCCCCTTCACTGAAGCTTTCTTT
TRBJ2-7,.,.,TRBV23-1,CASRSEQYF,TGCGCCAGCAGGAGCGAGCAGTACTTC
TRBJ2-2,TRBD2,.,TRBV10-3,CAISENGLAGGELFF,TGTGCCATCAGTGAGAATGGCCTAGCGGGCGGGGAGCTGTTTTTT
TRBJ1-2,TRBD1,.,TRBV19,CASSPDRAYGYTF,TGTGCCAGTAGCCCGGACAGGGCCTATGGCTACACCTTC
TRBJ2-1,.,.,TRBV19,CASFGLGGSYNEQFF,TGTGCCAGTTTTGGGTTAGGGGGCTCCTACAATGAGCAGTTCTTC
TRBJ2-7,.,.,TRBV3-1/TRBV3-2,CASSLVAYEQYF,TGTGCCAGCAGCCTCGTAGCCTACGAGCAGTACTTC
TRBJ1-1,TRBD1,.,TRBV6-5,CATDRVSGTEAFF,TGTGCCACGGACAGGGTCTCGGGCACTGAAGCTTTCTTT
TRBJ1-4,.,.,TRBV4-3,CASSQARAATNEKLFF,TGCGCCAGCAGCCAAGCGAGGGCCGCAACTAATGAAAAACTGTTTTTT
TRBJ2-3,TRBD2,.,TRBV6-4,CASSDSGGSTDTQYF,TGTGCCAGCAGTGACTCGGGCGGGAGTACAGATACGCAGTATTTT
TRBJ1-1,TRBD1,once,TRBV5-5,CASNELQGSTTEAFF,TGTGCCAGCAACGAACTACAGGGGTCGACCACTGAAGCTTTCTTT
TRBJ2-2,.,.,TRBV5-1,CASSSWGDPETGELFF,TGCGCCAGCAGCTCTTGGGGCGACCCGGAGACCGGGGAGCTGTTTTTT
TRBJ2-1,.,.,TRBV3-1/TRBV3-2,CASSSKLDEQFF,TGTGCCAGCAGCTCTAAGTTGGATGAGCAGTTCTTC
TRBJ2-1,.,.,TRBV7-9,CASSLGRSRDNEQFF,TGTGCCAGCAGCTTAGGCCGTTCACGGGACAATGAGCAGTTCTTC
TRBJ2-7,TRBD2,.,TRBV7-2,CASSFAGGREQYF,TGTGCCAGCAGCTTTGCGGGAGGGCGTGAGCAGTACTTC
TRBJ1-1,TRBD1,.,TRBV7-2,CASSLRGQTNTEAFF,TGTGCCAGCAGCTTAAGGGGACAGACAAACACTGAAGCTTTCTTT
TRBJ1-5,TRBD1,.,TRBV7-9,CASSPGQSGDQPQHF,TGTGCCAGCAGCCCGGGACAGTCGGGGGATCAGCCCCAGCATTTT
TRBJ2-7,TRBD1,.,TRBV12-5,CASGLVQGVSYEQYF,TGTGCTAGTGGTTTGGTACAGGGGGTTTCCTACGAGCAGTACTTC
TRBJ1-1,.,.,TRBV6-6,CASIKQGSNTEAFF,TGTGCCAGCATTAAACAGGGATCTAACACTGAAGCTTTCTTT
TRBJ2-5,.,.,TRBV5-1,CASSLGRGETQYF,TGCGCCAGCAGCCTGGGCCGAGGGGAGACCCAGTACTTC
TRBJ2-1,TRBD2,.,TRBV11-2,CASSLPGLAGTLYYNEQFF,TGTGCCAGCAGCTTGCCGGGACTAGCGGGAACACTTTACTACAATGAGCAGTTCTTC
TRBJ2-1,TRBD2,.,TRBV5-4,CASSLAGLDIDEQFF,TGTGCCAGCAGCTTGGCGGGACTAGATATAGATGAGCAGTTCTTC
TRBJ2-1,.,.,TRBV11-2,CASSLSGSYNEQFF,TGTGCCAGCAGCTTATCAGGCTCCTACAATGAGCAGTTCTTC
TRBJ1-1,.,.,TRBV7-2,CASSLGPDTEAFF,TGTGCCAGCAGCTTAGGTCCAGACACTGAAGCTTTCTTT
TRBJ1-4,.,.,TRBV5-4,CASSWGGPRDNEKLFF,TGTGCCAGCAGCTGGGGAGGTCCTAGGGATAATGAAAAACTGTTTTTT
TRBJ2-1,TRBD1,.,TRBV18,CASSPINRGFGEQFF,TGTGCCAGCTCACCAATAAACAGGGGTTTTGGTGAGCAGTTCTTC
TRBJ2-3,TRBD1,.,TRBV19,CASSWDRDDTQYF,TGTGCCAGTAGTTGGGACAGGGATGATACGCAGTATTTT
TRBJ2-3,TRBD2,.,TRBV19,CASSIVFTGLAGGIGDTQYF,TGTGCCAGTAGTATAGTCTTTACGGGACTAGCGGGTGGGATCGGCGATACGCAGTATTTT
TRBJ2-7,TRBD2,.,TRBV5-4,CASSLVGGGEQYF,TGTGCCAGCAGCTTGGTCGGCGGGGGCGAGCAGTACTTC
TRBJ1-4,.,.,TRBV27,CASSTTNNHEKLFF,TGTGCCAGCAGTACCACAAATAATCATGAAAAACTGTTTTTT
TRBJ1-2,.,.,TRBV10-2,CASSVTGSLYGYTF,TGCGCCAGCAGTGTCACAGGGTCCCTCTATGGCTACACCTTC
TRBJ1-1,.,.,TRBV28,CASSLIQENTEAFF,TGTGCCAGCAGTTTAATCCAGGAAAACACTGAAGCTTTCTTT
TRBJ2-7,.,.,TRBV5-6,CASGSGYEQYF,TGTGCCAGCGGATCAGGCTACGAGCAGTACTTC
TRBJ1-2,.,.,TRBV29-1,CSVRGTVNYGYTF,TGCAGCGTTCGCGGGACGGTTAACTATGGCTACACCTTC
TRBJ2-3,TRBD1,.,TRBV4-3,CASSQDLQGVSPTDTQYF,TGCGCCAGCAGCCAAGATCTCCAGGGGGTGTCCCCCACAGATACGCAGTATTTT
TRBJ2-5,.,few,TRBV29-1,CSANRRQQETQYF,TGCAGCGCGAACAGGAGACAACAAGAGACCCAGTACTTC
TRBJ1-2,TRBD1,.,TRBV12-3/TRBV12-4,CASSQQGQGYTF,TGTGCCAGCAGTCAACAGGGGCAGGGCTACACCTTC
TRBJ2-3,.,.,TRBV2,CASSERQRTTDTQYF,TGTGCCAGCAGTGAACGCCAGCGCACCACAGATACGCAGTATTTT